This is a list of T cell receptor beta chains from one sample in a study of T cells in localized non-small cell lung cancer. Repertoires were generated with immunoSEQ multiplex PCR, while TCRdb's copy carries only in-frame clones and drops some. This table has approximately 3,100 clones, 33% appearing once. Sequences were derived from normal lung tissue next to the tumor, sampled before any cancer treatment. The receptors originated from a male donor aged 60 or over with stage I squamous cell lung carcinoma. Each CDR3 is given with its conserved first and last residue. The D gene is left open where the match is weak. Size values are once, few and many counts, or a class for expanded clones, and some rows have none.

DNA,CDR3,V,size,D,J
TGTGCCAGTACCCGGGGGTGGAACACTGAAGCTTTCTTT,CASTRGWNTEAFF,TRBV19,NA,NA,TRBJ1-1
TGTGCCATCAGTGCTACGGGGGCCTACGAGCAGTACTTC,CAISATGAYEQYF,TRBV6-8,NA,NA,TRBJ2-7
TGTGCCAGCAGTGAGCAGACTAGCGGGGCCTACAATGAGCAGTTCTTC,CASSEQTSGAYNEQFF,TRBV2,NA,TRBD2,TRBJ2-1
TGTGCCTGGCAGACAGCAAACAATCAGCCCCAGCATTTT,CAWQTANNQPQHF,TRBV30,NA,NA,TRBJ1-5
TGTGCCAGCAGCGGGAGCTCCTACGAGCAGTACTTC,CASSGSSYEQYF,TRBV6-8,few,NA,TRBJ2-7
TGTGCCACCCAAAGGAGGAATGAGCAGTTCTTC,CATQRRNEQFF,TRBV12-5,NA,NA,TRBJ2-1
TGTGCCAGCAGCACTCGAACAGGGGGAACTTCTGAAGCTTTCTTT,CASSTRTGGTSEAFF,TRBV9,few,TRBD1,TRBJ1-1
TGCAGCGTTGAAGGGACAGGGAATTACAATGAGCAGTTCTTC,CSVEGTGNYNEQFF,TRBV29-1,NA,TRBD1,TRBJ2-1
TGCAGCGTTGAAGCCACCGGGACAGGTCTCTACGAGCAGTACTTC,CSVEATGTGLYEQYF,TRBV29-1,NA,TRBD1,TRBJ2-7
TGTGCCAGCAGCCAGGGACAGGGCGGCTCCTACGAGCAGTACTTC,CASSQGQGGSYEQYF,TRBV11-3,few,TRBD1,TRBJ2-7
TGTGCCAGCAGTTTATGGGGAGGGGGCTTAGAGACCCAGTACTTC,CASSLWGGGLETQYF,TRBV28,NA,NA,TRBJ2-5
TGTGCCAGCAGTAGAAGGGGGGTCGATACGCAGTATTTT,CASSRRGVDTQYF,TRBV6-8,NA,NA,TRBJ2-3
TGTGCCAGCAGCGCCCAGGACAGGAGGGGGAGTCAGCCCCAGCATTTT,CASSAQDRRGSQPQHF,TRBV11-3,medium-sized,TRBD1,TRBJ1-5
TGTGCCAGCAGCCCACCTGACGGGACAGGGTCCAACGAGCAGTACTTC,CASSPPDGTGSNEQYF,TRBV11-3,medium-sized,TRBD1,TRBJ2-7
TGTGCCATCAAGGCTGGGGTAGGGGGTTCGTCAGATACGCAGTATTTT,CAIKAGVGGSSDTQYF,TRBV6-8,few,NA,TRBJ2-3
TGTGCCAGCAGCTTAGGGAGGGAGTCGGGGCAAGAGACCCAGTACTTC,CASSLGRESGQETQYF,TRBV11-3,few,NA,TRBJ2-5
TGTGCCAGCGGCTGGGGGGGCAGACCCCCTTATGGCTACACCTTC,CASGWGGRPPYGYTF,TRBV6-8,NA,NA,TRBJ1-2
TGTGCCAGCATCCTCTCCGGGACTAGCGCCTACGAGCAGTACTTC,CASILSGTSAYEQYF,TRBV6-8,medium-sized,TRBD2,TRBJ2-7
TGTGCCAGCAGCTTAGTTCTACAGGGGCGAATTTACGAGCAGTACTTC,CASSLVLQGRIYEQYF,TRBV11-3,NA,TRBD1,TRBJ2-7